The 7 T cell receptor beta chains below all came from one sample that was sequenced in a study of T-cell reconstitution after alpha-beta-depleted transplantation in children. Construction of the TCRbeta library involved unique molecular identifiers. TCRdb passed the PCR reads through MiXCR, listing each CDR3 protein once. The table has about 240,000 distinct CDR3 sequences, about 12% seen once; the top ten hold about 2.6%. The sequences come from PBMCs from the stem cell graft donor, collected from the stem cell graft. These receptors originate from a human donor who donated a stem cell graft to a child with acute lymphoblastic leukemia.

The chain employs TRBV6-5 and TRBJ1-2; D not resolved. This CDR3 has 13 residues. Germline CDR1 and CDR2: MNHEY and SVGAGI. Between the trimmed V and J ends, which lost 4 bases and 8 bases, there was a span of 14 bases. The CDR3 reads CASSSRGARGYTF. Written as DNA, the CDR3 is TGTGCCAGCAGTTCCCGGGGAGCTCGGGGCTACACCTTC.

This clonotype was counted at least ten times. The V gene is TRBV4-3, the J gene TRBJ1-1; the D gene is possibly TRBD1 (6 bases). V gave up 4 bases and J gave up 5 bases, with 20 bases separating them. CDR3 size: 16 residues. Germline assignment: CDR1 LGHNA and CDR2 YSLEER. CDR3 amino acids: CASSLLRDTLGTEAFF. The CDR3 DNA sequence: TGCGCCAGCAGCCTCCTGAGGGACACCCTGGGGACTGAAGCTTTCTTT.

This clonotype was picked up many times. The rearrangement joins TRBV6-2 or TRBV6-3 to TRBJ2-1; D unclear. The CDR3 extends over 12 amino acids. CDR1 MNHEY and CDR2 SVGEGT come from the germline V gene. The germline V and J ends were trimmed by 8 bases and 2 bases, with 7 bases remaining between them. The CDR3 here is CASALTYNEQFF. CDR3 bases: TGTGCCAGCGCGCTTACCTACAATGAGCAGTTCTTC.

This chain uses TRBV6-1 with TRBJ2-1, with D perhaps TRBD1 (6 bases). The CDR3 spans 16 residues. The V gene lost 6 bases and the J gene lost 12 bases, with 27 bases spanning the gap. Germline CDR1 is MNHNS and CDR2 is SASEGT. CDR3 sequence reads: CASSRSHRAGINGQFF. In DNA form, the CDR3 reads TGTGCCAGCAGCCGCTCGCACAGGGCTGGGATAAACGGGCAGTTCTTC.

In its sample, this clonotype was seen many times. This sequence joins TRBV5-1 and TRBJ2-3; D unresolved. The CDR3 spans 12 residues. Germline loops: CDR1 SGHRS, CDR2 YFSETQ. The V end lost 5 bases, the J end lost 5 bases, and 9 bases lay between the germline ends. Written as DNA, the CDR3 is TGCGCCAGCAGTTGGCCGGGAGATACGCAGTATTTT. Its protein is CASSWPGDTQYF.

This clonotype was seen many times. The V and J genes are TRBV7-9 and TRBJ2-1, with TRBD1 identical over 9 bases. CDR1 and CDR2 (germline): SEHNR, FQNEAQ (reference sequence). This CDR3 has 13 residues. V trimming: 5 bases; J trimming: 8 bases; junction bases outside the gene matches: 4. CDR3 sequence: CASSRTGVDEQFF. Written as DNA, the CDR3 is TGTGCCAGCAGCAGGACAGGGGTCGATGAGCAGTTCTTC. The variable domain in full, completed from reference TRBV7-9 and TRBJ2-1, reads DTGVSQNPRHKITKRGQNVTFRCDPISEHNRLYWYRQTLGQGPEFLTYFQNEAQLEKSRLLSDRFSAERPKGSFSTLEIQRTEQGDSAMYLCASSRTGVDEQFFGPGTRLTVL.

The chain recombines TRBV7-2 with TRBJ2-5; 8 bases are a match to TRBD1. Trimming took 5 bases from V and 1 from J; bases not matched to a gene: 3. Looked up from germline, CDR1 is SGHTA and CDR2 is FQGNSA. This CDR3 is built from 14 residues. The CDR3 region is CASSHQGAQETQYF. CDR3 nucleotide sequence: TGTGCCAGCAGCCATCAGGGGGCCCAAGAGACCCAGTACTTC.